Below, one T cell receptor (beta chain) is given with its context. The antigen this receptor binds is unknown. There are no base qualities to consult, and no much larger clone falls within one base. These data originate in a study of vaccination and CD4 T cells after COVID-19 (dated by TCRdb to between 2021 and 2024). About the investigation overall: SARS-CoV-2 positivity had been established in the convalescent patients by nasal swab PCR, and mild disease was recorded in roughly 9 of these patients and severe disease in one. Post-vaccine blood samples were obtained a median of roughly 75 days after the second vaccine dose, with a range of roughly 14 to 241 days. Post-COVID blood samples from convalescent patients were collected a median of 101 days after diagnosis, with a range of 35 to 161 days. In control cultures, a CEFX viral epitope pool was used as positive control, an HIV-1 Nef peptide pool was used as negative control, or no peptide was added. In 10 COVID-19 convalescent patients and a few infection-naive healthy vaccine recipients, researchers compared the spike-specific CD4+ TCR repertoire from before mRNA vaccination with the repertoire from after. Each participant got two doses of either the Pfizer-BioNTech BNT162b2 vaccine (n=8) or the Moderna mRNA-1273 vaccine (n=2). Overlapping spike peptide pools from SARS-CoV-2 and from the common cold coronaviruses HCoV-NL63, HCoV-OC43 and HCoV-229E were used as culture stimuli. Six males and four females were included in the convalescent cohort, with two Hispanic individuals, seven Caucasians, two Asians and one multiracial person represented.

Broad study findings and their caveats: Of the vaccine-specific clones found in convalescent patients, nearly all (304 of 307) were mono-reactive for SARS-CoV-2 spike instead of being cross-reactive with common cold coronaviruses. Relatively few convalescent patients were included in the study, and early timepoints after natural infection were not analyzed. Among the post-vaccine SARS-CoV-2-reactive clones in convalescent patients, a median about 87% showed up only after vaccination, which suggests vaccine-specific priming. The median number of SARS-CoV-2-reactive clonotypes rose from fewer than 25 after infection to a few dozen after vaccination, but the change was not significant.

The sample's treatment or condition label, decoded: roughly 11-day PBMC culture with coronavirus spike peptide pools or control peptides (ViraFEST assay). The ViraFEST assay, used in the study, expanded antigen-specific T cells with peptide pools and then identified the expanded clonotypes through TCR sequencing. The positive SARS-CoV-2 PCR tests of the convalescent patients were dated from March to December 2020, before the Alpha, Beta and Delta variants emerged in the United States. Each well held 2.2 million or so PBMCs cultured in IMDM containing about 5% human AB serum and approximately 9.8 IU/ml IL-2, with 8.5 to 10 ug/ml peptide pools added. On days 3 and 7, half of the culture medium was replaced with fresh IL-2-containing medium. Once the cells had been in culture for less than 12 days, the EasySep CD4+ T cell isolation kit was used to isolate CD4+ T cells by negative selection. Ficoll-Paque Plus gradient centrifugation was used to isolate PBMCs from whole blood, and the isolated PBMCs were then either used fresh or cryopreserved at -140C. Each culture condition was generally run in triplicate wells.

The library was generated by PCR. TCR sequencing of DNA from cultured CD4+ T cells used the Oncomine TCR Beta short-read assay at the Johns Hopkins FTIC core. The QIAamp micro DNA kit was used to extract genomic DNA from the cultured CD4+ T cells. Oncomine TCR Beta libraries from cultured CD4+ T cells were pooled using unique dual indexes and sequenced on an Illumina iSeq 100. The paper's processing steps were these. Non-productive sequences were removed, and CDR3s that did not start with C, did not end with F or W, or were shorter than 7 amino acids were discarded. The MANAFEST web application was used to identify antigen-specific clonotypes by comparing peptide-stimulated wells against reference wells and other culture wells. Positive clones required FDR below 0.05, an odds ratio above 5, and productive frequency above 0.1% in at least two of three replicate wells. Clonotypes that were significantly expanded in both SARS-CoV-2 spike wells and at least one common cold coronavirus spike condition were defined as cross-reactive. Similarity between CDR3 sequences was evaluated in R version 3.6.1 using Levenshtein distances (stringdist) and unrooted phylogenetic trees (ape). TCRdb applied fastp at Q25 and MiXCR to the public reads, then kept only in-frame beta chains. Rows with a matching CDR3 protein are joined into one entry that keeps the most common DNA and genes. None of the V and J calls come from the authors' own analysis; TCRdb made them. The sample table contains about 12,000 distinct CDR3 sequences; only one count was recorded for approximately 76% of them. Around 20% of the sample comes from the top ten.

From the germline V gene, CDR1 is SGHTA and CDR2 is FQGNSA. The CDR3 runs 15 amino acids, cysteine and phenylalanine included. CDR3 DNA only is kept here, 45 bases in frame from base 1. V is shortened by 5 bases, J by 0 bases, and the region joining them spans 13 bases. This receptor was taken from a human donor who had recovered from COVID-19. The sequenced sample consisted of CD4+ T cells from blood, cultured in vitro. The chain uses TRBV7-2 and TRBJ1-2, and perhaps TRBD1 as D gene, on 5 matching bases. The nucleotide sequence is TGTGCCAGCAGCGTCGGGACCCCGTCTAACTATGGCTACACCTTC. Its translation reads: CASSVGTPSNYGYTF.